The 2 T cell receptor beta chains in this list originate from one sample, sequenced in a study of T cell repertoires in cytomegalovirus infection. TCRdb fed the reads into MiXCR, producing one record per CDR3 protein. The table includes 600,000 to 800,000 distinct CDR3 sequences, less than 25% detected once. Sequenced input: CD8+ T cells from PBMCs. These receptors were obtained from a human donor in good health (CMV status not recorded). Some clones in this sample may be carry-over from other donors' samples.

This chain uses TRBV27 with TRBJ2-1; 9 nucleotides line up with TRBD2. Germline assignment: CDR1 MNHEY and CDR2 SMNVEV (reference sequence). The CDR3 has 16 residues. J lost 6 bases, V lost 0 bases, and 6 bases had no gene match. The CDR3 sequence: CASSLSGSGGFNEQFF. CDR3 DNA: TGTGCCAGCAGTTTATCAGGCAGCGGGGGGTTCAATGAGCAGTTCTTC.

This clonotype was counted once. The chain has TRBV29-1 and TRBJ1-2; 9 nucleotides line up with TRBD1. The germline V gene has CDR1 SQVTM and CDR2 ANQGSEA. J lost 2 bases, V lost 0 bases, and 7 bases had no gene match. The CDR3 sequence is 16 residues long. Here the CDR3 reads CSVEDSRTGENYGYTF. The DNA for the CDR3 is TGCAGCGTTGAAGATAGTAGGACAGGGGAAAACTATGGCTACACCTTC.